This T cell receptor beta chain was obtained from a study of blood T cell repertoires in COVID-19. This table comes from immunoSEQ multiplex PCR, and its TCRdb copy is limited to in-frame clones, with some not included. This sample has about 270,000 clones, with 85% found just once. The receptor's source is a woman aged 45 to 65 with active or convalescent COVID-19. The sample was peripheral blood.

The CDR3 loop is CSVQGAGEAFF. CDR3 nucleotides: TGCAGCGTTCAGGGGGCGGGTGAAGCTTTCTTT. The chain links TRBV29-1 to TRBJ1-1; 8 positions agree with TRBD1. Per germline, CDR1 SQVTM and CDR2 ANQGSEA. This CDR3 region has 11 residues. J was trimmed by 7 bases and V by 5 bases; bases with no gene match: 3. Full variable domain (remainder filled in from reference TRBV29-1 and TRBJ1-1): SAVISQKPSRDICQRGTSLTIQCQVDSQVTMMFWYRQQPGQSLTLIATANQGSEATYESGFVIDKFPISRPNLTFSTLTVSNMSPEDSSIYLCSVQGAGEAFFGQGTRLTVV.